The clone carrying this T cell receptor beta chain was seen once. Unsorted PBMCs provided DNA that was sequenced on ten immunoSEQ deep assay plates. Libraries were prepared by immunoSEQ multiplex PCR; TCRdb keeps only in-frame clonotypes and omits some of them. The sample records around 500,000 clones, roughly four fifths being singletons. The data stem from a study of shared clonotypes between healthy human individuals. The wider study: The donor group consisted of a couple of women and three men, aged 18 to 49.

Germline trimming cut 3 bases from V and 6 bases from J; bases unmatched to any gene: 8. CDR1 is LNHDA, CDR2 SQIVND, per germline (reference sequence). CDR3 length equals 14 residues. This rearrangement joins TRBV19 to TRBJ2-7; 7 nucleotides line up with TRBD2. Input material: PBMCs. This sequence originates from a woman aged 40 to 50 in good health. Some clones in this sample may be carry-over from other donors' samples. Written as DNA, the CDR3 is TGTGCCAGTAGTATGCAAGGCAGGGAGGGCGAGCAGTACTTC. It yields the protein CASSMQGREGEQYF.